This T cell receptor beta chain was sequenced during a study of T cells in Graves' hyperthyroidism and ophthalmopathy. The study, taken as a whole, reports: In blood, most of the thyroid clonotypes expanded above 0.001 were also present.

This clonotype has just a few counts. Antigen: not known. TCR beta CDR3 regions were amplified from RNA transcripts. First-round RT-PCR with HTBI primers amplified the TCR CDR3 region. TCRdb re-called the multiplex PCR reads through MiXCR, storing one row per CDR3 protein. The sample yields approximately 360,000 distinct CDR3 sequences, about 15% seen once. Blood sampling occurred at first hyperthyroidism diagnosis, ahead of any ophthalmopathy symptoms. An approximately 10 ml volume of fresh peripheral blood provided the PBMCs. The source is a woman aged 18-29 years with Graves' hyperthyroidism that later progressed to Graves' ophthalmopathy. Input material: blood.

In DNA, the CDR3 is TGCGCCAGCAGCCAAGATTGGGGCAGGGATCTTCGGGAGACCCAGTACTTC. Protein sequence: CASSQDWGRDLRETQYF. This chain links TRBV4-3 with TRBJ2-5; D may be TRBD1 (5 bases). V was trimmed by 0 bases and J by 5 bases, leaving 19 bases between them. The germline V gene encodes CDR1 LGHNA and CDR2 YSLEER. The CDR3 totals 17 residues.